This T cell receptor beta chain originates from a study of blood T cell repertoires in COVID-19. The CDR3 has 12 residues. CDR1 and CDR2 from the germline V gene are LGHNA and YSLEER. V was shortened by 1 base and J by 10 bases, with 10 bases between the two germline ends. Clinical history as reported by participants underpinned cohort assignment. Original processing methods: The assay estimated nucleated cells by amplifying reference gene primers. Produced via immunoSEQ multiplex PCR; TCRdb's table is partial and in-frame only. The DNA gave D and trimming, while V, J and clone size come from that table. The sample yields 200,000 to 250,000 clones, around 85% seen once.

Material for sequencing was PBMCs or T cells enriched from blood (not recorded which). This clonotype was sampled from a middle-aged woman with acute COVID-19. V usage is TRBV4-3 and J usage is TRBJ1-1; unclear D gene. The CDR3 DNA reads as TGCGCCAGCAGCCAAGGAGGGTGGGCAGCTTTCTTT. It specifies CASSQGGWAAFF.